The text below deals with one T cell receptor (beta chain). Its specificity is unknown. The study excluded patients with uncontrolled infection, other autoimmune disease, pregnancy or lactation. Diagnoses were made from clinical symptoms, serum measures (thyroxine and TRAb), thyroid ultrasound and orbital computed tomography. From RNA transcripts, TCR beta CDR3 regions were amplified. During a first-round RT-PCR of the TCR CDR3, the HTBI primer set was used. TCRdb called the multiplex PCR reads again in MiXCR, with one record for every CDR3 protein. The data show roughly 500,000 distinct CDR3 sequences, over 45% seen once. The CDR3 runs to 15 residues. Germline assignment: CDR1 SGHRS and CDR2 YFSETQ. Trimming took 4 bases from V and 2 from J, leaving 12 bases between them. This entry is derived from a study of T cells in Graves' hyperthyroidism and ophthalmopathy. Regarding the study as a whole: Classification by a 13 V-J model distinguished ophthalmopathy from stable hyperthyroidism. Among thyroid clonotypes expanded above 0.001, most also appeared in blood.

The receptor was derived from an adult woman with Graves' disease, either hyperthyroidism or ophthalmopathy (not recorded which). The J gene is TRBJ2-2, the V gene TRBV5-1; no reliable D call. Source material: peripheral blood or thyroid tissue (not recorded which). CDR3 residues: CASSQGNINTGELFF. The CDR3, as DNA: TGCGCCAGCAGCCAAGGGAACATAAACACCGGGGAGCTGTTTTTT.